This T cell receptor beta chain originates from a study of cytomegalovirus exposure and HLA in healthy donors. Primers for the PCR totalled 60 Vbeta and 13 Jbeta. The protocol was immunoSEQ multiplex PCR, while the TCRdb copy is restricted to in-frame clones and leaves out a portion. The profile shows about 96,000 clones, approximately 74% of them singletons. CDR1 and CDR2 from the germline V gene are SQVTM and ANQGSEA. The CDR3 consists of 13 residues. Deletions cut 4 bases from V and 0 bases from J, with 9 bases between. The J gene is TRBJ1-1, the V gene TRBV29-1; possibly TRBD1 for D (5 bases). The TCR was taken from a female donor in good health and CMV-seropositive. The sample was PBMCs. CDR3 protein: CSVAWGLNTEAFF. CDR3 sequence (DNA): TGCAGCGTTGCTTGGGGCCTGAACACTGAAGCTTTCTTT.